This T cell receptor (beta chain) came from a study of OX40 agonist ivuxolimab in advanced cancers. The method was immunoSEQ multiplex PCR; TCRdb's version includes in-frame clones alone and lacks a portion of them. The sample has 70,000 or so clones; 80% to 90% are singletons. The ends lost 5 bases at V and 10 bases at J; junction bases unmatched: 14. CDR1 and CDR2 from the germline V gene are SGHTA and FQGNSA. This CDR3 comprises 15 residues. Source: CD4+ or CD8+ T cells sorted from blood, taken in a trial of the OX40 agonist ivuxolimab. The rearrangement joins TRBV7-2 to TRBJ2-1, with TRBD1 matching over 7 bases. The TCR comes from an adult with an advanced solid tumor such as melanoma, head and neck, liver or kidney cancer. Written as DNA, the CDR3 is TGTGCCAGCAGCCCGCGACAGGGTCGGATAATGGAGCAGTTCTTC. As protein: CASSPRQGRIMEQFF.